Following are 17 T cell receptor beta chains from one sample sequenced in a study of cytomegalovirus exposure and HLA in healthy donors. Primers: 60 Vbeta forward and 13 Jbeta reverse. Method: immunoSEQ multiplex PCR; TCRdb's copy keeps in-frame clones and lacks some. The sample holds 150,000 to 200,000 clones, about four fifths seen once. Sample: PBMCs. The receptors were sampled from a woman aged 45-65 years in good health and CMV-seronegative.

The V and J genes are TRBV5-1 and TRBJ2-4; no firm D call. Trimming left V 0 bases short and J 0 bases short, with 13 bases between. CDR1 SGHRS and CDR2 YFSETQ come from the germline V gene. The CDR3 extends over 17 amino acids. CDR3 residues: CASSLGLEALAKNIQYF. The CDR3 DNA sequence: TGCGCCAGCAGCTTGGGGCTTGAGGCTCTAGCCAAAAACATTCAGTACTTC.

The gene calls are TRBV27 and TRBJ2-4, with D possibly matching TRBD2 (6 bases). The V gene's germline CDR1 is MNHEY and CDR2 SMNVEV (reference sequence). The CDR3 is 16 amino acids. V lost 2 bases, J lost 3 bases, and 14 bases lay in between. The CDR3 here is CASSLGGMVGKNIQYF. The CDR3 nucleotides read TGTGCCAGCAGTTTAGGCGGGATGGTGGGCAAAAACATTCAGTACTTC.

The chain links TRBV29-1 to TRBJ2-2; D perhaps matches TRBD1 (6 bases). The CDR3 totals 15 residues. Between the trimmed V and J ends, which lost 7 bases and 0 bases, there was a span of 15 bases. Germline V gives CDR1 SQVTM, CDR2 ANQGSEA. CDR3 in DNA: TGCAGCGCTATCGAGGGACATTCGAACACCGGGGAGCTGTTTTTT. Translating gives CSAIEGHSNTGELFF.

V and J are TRBV20-1 and TRBJ2-5; D unresolved. The J call is doubtful: the DNA matches TRBJ2-7 better. The CDR3 extends over 10 amino acids. Germline V gene data show CDR1 as DFQATT and CDR2 as SNEGSKA (reference sequence). The CDR3 is CSARAYEQYF. DNA for the CDR3: TGCAGTGCTAGAGCGTACGAGCAGTACTTC.

This sequence joins TRBV2 and TRBJ1-2; D might be TRBD1 (6 bases). The CDR3 length is 13 residues. Trimming cost V 3 bases and J 4 bases, with 9 bases left between them. Germline-derived CDR1 and CDR2 are SNHLY and FYNNEI. DNA for the CDR3: TGTGCCAGCAGTGATCGGACAGTCTATGGCTACACCTTC. Residues: CASSDRTVYGYTF.

The chain is built from TRBV5-1 and TRBJ2-1, with 11 bases lining up with TRBD2. With V trimmed by 1 base and J by 4 bases, 4 bases remained unmatched. Germline CDR1 is SGHRS and CDR2 is YFSETQ. The CDR3 contains 16 residues. CDR3 DNA sequence: TGCGCCAGCAGCTTGATAGCGGGAGGGATATACAATGAGCAGTTCTTC. It codes for CASSLIAGGIYNEQFF. Filled out from reference TRBV5-1 and TRBJ2-1, the complete variable domain reads KAGVTQTPRYLIKTRGQQVTLSCSPISGHRSVSWYQQTPGQGLQFLFEYFSETQRNKGNFPGRFSGRQFSNSRSEMNVSTLELGDSALYLCASSLIAGGIYNEQFFGPGTRLTVL.

The chain recombines TRBV5-1 with TRBJ2-1; D may be TRBD2 (7 bases). CDR3 length equals 15 residues. CDR1 and CDR2 (germline): SGHRS, YFSETQ. Trimming removed 0 bases at V and 9 bases at J, with 16 bases between. CDR3 DNA sequence: TGCGCCAGCAGCTTGGAGGGGGGGCCTTTTAGTGAGCAGTTCTTC. Translating it yields CASSLEGGPFSEQFF.

This rearrangement joins TRBV28 to TRBJ1-2, with 9 bases identical to TRBD1. The CDR3 is 14 amino acids. The ends lost 2 bases at V and 8 bases at J; junction bases unmatched: 6. Germline CDR1 MDHEN, CDR2 SYDVKM. This CDR3 is CASSLPHRGHGYTF. CDR3 nucleotides: TGTGCCAGCAGTTTACCTCACAGGGGGCACGGCTACACCTTC.

The V gene is TRBV12-5, the J gene TRBJ1-2, with TRBD1 matching 7 bases. Germline values: CDR1 LGHNT, CDR2 FRNRAP. This CDR3 has 13 amino acids. V lost 4 bases to trimming and J lost 2 bases; unmatched junction nucleotides: 1. CDR3 bases: TGTGCTAGTGGTTCGGGACAGAACTATGGCTACACCTTC. Protein: CASGSGQNYGYTF.

This chain uses TRBV28 with TRBJ1-1; D perhaps matches TRBD1 (6 bases). CDR3 length: 13 residues. Trimming removed 5 bases from V and 9 bases from J, with 16 bases in between. Germline CDR1 is MDHEN and CDR2 is SYDVKM. This CDR3 reads CASSPGPGDKAFF. Here the CDR3 DNA reads TGTGCCAGCAGTCCCGGGCCAGGGGACAAAGCTTTCTTT. Drawing the rest from reference TRBV28 and TRBJ1-1, the complete variable domain is DVKVTQSSRYLVKRTGEKVFLECVQDMDHENMFWYRQDPGLGLRLIYFSYDVKMKEKGDIPEGYSVSREKKERFSLILESASTNQTSMYLCASSPGPGDKAFFGQGTRLTVV.

The V call is TRBV7-2, the J call TRBJ2-7; D is unresolved. Germline V lookup: CDR1 SGHTA, CDR2 FQGNSA. Between the trimmed V and J ends, which lost 1 base and 3 bases, there was a span of 10 bases. The CDR3 runs to 14 residues. The CDR3 DNA is TGTGCCAGCAGCTTAGGGAGCCCAGACTACGAGCAGTACTTC. Residues: CASSLGSPDYEQYF.

The chain joins TRBV5-4 to TRBJ1-2; D unclear. Trimming removed 9 bases at V and 7 bases at J, with 25 bases between. Germline V lookup: CDR1 SGHNT, CDR2 YYREEE (reference sequence). The CDR3 has 15 residues. The CDR3 DNA sequence: TGTGCCATCCCTTACCGGGATTCGCCCAATTCTGGCTACACCTTC. Translation gives CAIPYRDSPNSGYTF.

The chain has TRBV6-5 and TRBJ1-1; the D gene is possibly TRBD1 (5 bases). V was clipped by 8 bases and J by 1 base, with 5 bases between them. Germline V gene lookup returns CDR1 MNHEY and CDR2 SVGAGI. The CDR3 has 11 residues. The CDR3 loop reads CASGANTEAFF. CDR3 in DNA: TGTGCCAGCGGGGCGAACACTGAAGCTTTCTTT.

The chain links TRBV4-3 to TRBJ1-6; no clear D gene. V lost 1 base and J 9 bases, leaving 7 bases between the germline ends. Germline values: CDR1 LGHNA, CDR2 YSLEER. This CDR3 contains 13 residues. The CDR3 sequence: CASSQARASPLHF. In DNA, the CDR3 is TGCGCCAGCAGCCAAGCGCGTGCTTCACCCCTCCACTTT.

The gene calls are TRBV6-6 and TRBJ2-1; 8 nucleotides align to TRBD2. Trimming took 0 bases from V and 6 from J; bases not matched to a gene: 7. Germline V gives CDR1 MNHNY, CDR2 SVGAGI (reference sequence). The CDR3 is 16 residues long. This CDR3 reads CASSYSALAGINEQFF. The CDR3 DNA reads TGTGCCAGCAGTTACTCTGCTCTAGCGGGCATCAATGAGCAGTTCTTC.

V is TRBV7-8 and J is TRBJ1-1; the match to TRBD1 covers 7 bases. Germline V gives CDR1 SGHVS, CDR2 FQNEAQ. The ends lost 6 bases at V and 5 bases at J; junction bases unmatched: 15. The CDR3 loop spans 16 amino acids. CDR3 amino acids: CASRPPRTGGGTEAFF. CDR3 bases: TGTGCCAGCAGACCCCCCCGGACAGGAGGGGGGACTGAAGCTTTCTTT.

The chain recombines TRBV29-1 with TRBJ2-1, with TRBD1 identical over 7 bases. Looked up from germline, CDR1 is SQVTM and CDR2 is ANQGSEA. V lost 4 bases, J lost 5 bases, and 11 bases stayed unmatched. The CDR3 has 15 residues. The CDR3 reads CSVVGTVEGHNEQFF. Here the CDR3 DNA reads TGCAGCGTTGTTGGGACAGTAGAAGGGCACAATGAGCAGTTCTTC.